This T cell receptor beta chain was documented in a study of OX40 agonist ivuxolimab in advanced cancers. Study-wide context: Partial responses were achieved by three patients, of whom one had hepatocellular carcinoma and two had cutaneous melanoma. Study-wide results and caveats: Expanded peripheral T-cell antigen specificity went undetermined. Individuals who were partial responders at 0.1-3.0 mg/kg had clonal expansion that ranked among the lowest.

The method was immunoSEQ multiplex PCR; TCRdb's version includes in-frame clones alone and lacks a portion of them. The sample shows around 45,000 clones, around 77% of them seen only once. This clone has just a few counts. Its antigen is undetermined. This sequence originates from an adult with an advanced solid tumor such as melanoma, head and neck, liver or kidney cancer. Here the sequenced sample was CD4+ or CD8+ T cells sorted from blood, taken in a trial of the OX40 agonist ivuxolimab.

Here the CDR3 reads CASSQEGTGHQPQHF. The CDR3 DNA reads as TGTGCCAGCAGTCAGGAGGGGACAGGGCATCAGCCCCAGCATTTT. The chain combines TRBV2 with TRBJ1-5, with 9 bases aligning to TRBD1. CDR3 length: 15 amino acids. CDR1 is SNHLY and CDR2 is FYNNEI in the germline V gene. The V gene end was trimmed by 5 bases and the J gene end by 5 bases; junction bases not matched to a gene: 7.